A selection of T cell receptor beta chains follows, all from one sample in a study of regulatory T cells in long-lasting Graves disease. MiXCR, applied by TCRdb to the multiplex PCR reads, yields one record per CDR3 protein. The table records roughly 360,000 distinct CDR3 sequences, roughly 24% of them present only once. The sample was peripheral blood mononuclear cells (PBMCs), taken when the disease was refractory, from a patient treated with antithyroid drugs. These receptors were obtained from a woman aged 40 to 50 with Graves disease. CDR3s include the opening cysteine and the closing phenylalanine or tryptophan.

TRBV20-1	CSAGGPQLQETQYF
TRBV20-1	CSARRGVGEKLFF
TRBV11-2	CASFDVAGRMQLAKNIQYF
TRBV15	CATSRDLQDWDTEAFF
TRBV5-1	CASSLGTSGQNEQFF
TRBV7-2	CASSSRTSFYGYTF
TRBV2	CASSRDGGAEAFF
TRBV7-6	CASSPGTGSGPNEKLFF
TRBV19	CASSTQRQGYEQYF
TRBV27	CASSLRGGISGELFF
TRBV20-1	CSAGDRGREQYF
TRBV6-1	CASRETGANVLTF
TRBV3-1	CASSQAPNTEAFF
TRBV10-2	CASSPTGYEQYF
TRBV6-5	CASSYSQGARAGELFF
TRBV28	CASGRYTF
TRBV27	CASSKPPTGGGSPLHF
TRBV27	CASREQGAYTF
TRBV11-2	CASSRSGTPLEQYF
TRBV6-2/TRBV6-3	CASSYGREIRELFF
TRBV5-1	CASKATGQNTEAFF
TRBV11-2	CASSLWGFKSNEQYF
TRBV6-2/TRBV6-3	CASSYRGVVVTEAFF
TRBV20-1	CSARDLGWSRRGSTEAFF
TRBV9	CASSERVIGETQYF
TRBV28	CASNRGEYGYTF
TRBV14	CASSLKLVTGELFF
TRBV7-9	CTSSPPGLAGGYLDF
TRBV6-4	CASRQSTGYAGELFF
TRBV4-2	CASSLQGPEAFF
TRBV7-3	CASSLSAHQPQHF
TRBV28	CASSLSDSGEQYF
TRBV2	CASSGQRTGELFF
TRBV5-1	CASSLDSAPMGTGELFF
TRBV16	CASSLDRDGNTIYF
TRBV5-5	CASSLTGTSSGANVLTF
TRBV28	CASASGQGESYEQYF
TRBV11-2	CASSLEARGRLGSYEQYF